This T cell receptor beta chain is from a study of cytomegalovirus exposure and HLA in healthy donors. Findings of the study overall: Sequence variants that were highly shared formed a cluster that was likely a sequencing artifact. According to an earlier analysis, most TCR beta V segments yielded productive rearrangements about 90% or about 30% of the time.

V was clipped by 6 bases and J by 7 bases; unmatched bases: 8. CDR1 is SEHNR, CDR2 FQNEAQ, per germline (reference sequence). The CDR3 length is 13 residues. 60 Vbeta and 13 Jbeta primers were used in PCR. TCRdb keeps only in-frame clones here, not all; method: immunoSEQ multiplex PCR. This sample yields about 75,000 clones, of which roughly 82% are seen a single time; 18% belongs to the top ten. To note about this clone: Antigen specificity is unknown.

The chain combines TRBV7-9 with TRBJ1-2, with 7 positions matching TRBD1. The sequence came from a man aged 70-80 years in good health and CMV-seropositive. The specimen was PBMCs. CDR3 loop: CASSHRDRGGYTF. In nucleotides, the CDR3 is TGTGCCAGCAGTCACCGGGACAGAGGTGGCTACACCTTC. Full variable domain (missing parts from reference TRBV7-9 and TRBJ1-2): DTGVSQNPRHKITKRGQNVTFRCDPISEHNRLYWYRQTLGQGPEFLTYFQNEAQLEKSRLLSDRFSAERPKGSFSTLEIQRTEQGDSAMYLCASSHRDRGGYTFGSGTRLTVV.